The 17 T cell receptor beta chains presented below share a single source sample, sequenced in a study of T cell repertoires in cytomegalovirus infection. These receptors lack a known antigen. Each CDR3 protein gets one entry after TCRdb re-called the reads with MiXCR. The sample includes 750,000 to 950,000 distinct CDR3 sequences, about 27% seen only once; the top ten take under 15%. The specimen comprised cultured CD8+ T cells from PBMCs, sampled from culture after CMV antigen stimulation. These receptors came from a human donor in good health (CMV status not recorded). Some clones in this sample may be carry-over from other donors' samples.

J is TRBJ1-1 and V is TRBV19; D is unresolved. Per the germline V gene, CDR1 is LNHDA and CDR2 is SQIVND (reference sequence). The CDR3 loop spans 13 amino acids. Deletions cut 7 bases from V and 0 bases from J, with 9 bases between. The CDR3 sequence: CASTLFVNTEAFF. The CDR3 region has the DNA TGTGCCAGTACCCTGTTTGTGAACACTGAAGCTTTCTTT.

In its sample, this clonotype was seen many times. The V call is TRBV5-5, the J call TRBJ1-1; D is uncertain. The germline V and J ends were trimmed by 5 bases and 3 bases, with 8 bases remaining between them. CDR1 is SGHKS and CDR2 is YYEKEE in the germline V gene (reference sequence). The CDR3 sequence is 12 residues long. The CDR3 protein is CASRHRDTEAFF. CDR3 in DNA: TGTGCCAGCAGACACCGGGACACTGAAGCTTTCTTT.

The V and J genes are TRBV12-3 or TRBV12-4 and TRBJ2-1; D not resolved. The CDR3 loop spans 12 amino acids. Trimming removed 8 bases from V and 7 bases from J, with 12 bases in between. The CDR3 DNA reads TGTGCCAGCGGGCTCTCGTTGAATGAGCAGTTCTTC. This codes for CASGLSLNEQFF.

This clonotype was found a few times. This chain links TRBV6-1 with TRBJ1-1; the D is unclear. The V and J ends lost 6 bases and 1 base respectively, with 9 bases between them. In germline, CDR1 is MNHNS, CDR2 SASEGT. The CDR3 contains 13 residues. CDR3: CASSLDWNTEAFF. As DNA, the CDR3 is TGTGCCAGCAGCCTTGACTGGAACACTGAAGCTTTCTTT.

The CDR3 loop reads CASSSRGPDTQYF. Here the CDR3 DNA reads TGTGCCAGCAGCTCCAGGGGCCCAGATACGCAGTATTTT. This chain links TRBV7-6 with TRBJ2-3; D is possibly TRBD1 (6 bases). The V gene lost 4 bases and the J gene lost 4 bases, with 9 bases spanning the gap. Germline lookup yields CDR1 SGHVS and CDR2 FNYEAQ. This CDR3 contains 13 residues.

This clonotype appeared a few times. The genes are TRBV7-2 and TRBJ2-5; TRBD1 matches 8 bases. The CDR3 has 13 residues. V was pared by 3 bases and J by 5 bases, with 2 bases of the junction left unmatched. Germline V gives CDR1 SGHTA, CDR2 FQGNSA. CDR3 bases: TGTGCCAGCAGCTTGGGACAGGAGGAGACCCAGTACTTC. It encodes CASSLGQEETQYF.

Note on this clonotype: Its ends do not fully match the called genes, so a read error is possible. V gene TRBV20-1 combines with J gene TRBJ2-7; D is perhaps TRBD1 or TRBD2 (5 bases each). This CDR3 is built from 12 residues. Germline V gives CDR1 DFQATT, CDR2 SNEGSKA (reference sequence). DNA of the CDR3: TGCAGTGCTAGGAGGGGATTCTACGAGCGGTACTTC. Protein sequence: CSARRGFYERYF.

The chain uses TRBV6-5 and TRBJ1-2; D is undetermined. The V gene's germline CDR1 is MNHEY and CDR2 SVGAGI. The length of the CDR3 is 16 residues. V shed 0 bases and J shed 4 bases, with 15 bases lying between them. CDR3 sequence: CASSYSGENMRYGYTF. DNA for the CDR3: TGTGCCAGCAGTTACTCAGGAGAGAACATGCGCTATGGCTACACCTTC.

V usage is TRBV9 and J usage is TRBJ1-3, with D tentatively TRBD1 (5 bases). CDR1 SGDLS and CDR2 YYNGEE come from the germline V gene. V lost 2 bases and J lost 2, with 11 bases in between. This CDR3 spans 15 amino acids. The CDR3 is CASSVGGYPGNTIYF. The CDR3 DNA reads TGTGCCAGCAGCGTGGGGGGATATCCTGGAAACACCATATATTTT.

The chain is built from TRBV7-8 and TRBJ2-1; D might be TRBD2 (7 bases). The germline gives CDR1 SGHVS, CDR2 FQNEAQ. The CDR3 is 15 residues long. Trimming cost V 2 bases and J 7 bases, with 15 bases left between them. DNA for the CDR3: TGTGCCAGCAGCTTAAGGGGGGGCTTCGGGAATGAGCAGTTCTTC. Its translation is CASSLRGGFGNEQFF.

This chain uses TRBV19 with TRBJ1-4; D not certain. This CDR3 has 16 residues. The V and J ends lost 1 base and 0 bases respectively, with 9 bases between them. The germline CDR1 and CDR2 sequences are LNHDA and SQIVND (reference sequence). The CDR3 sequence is CASSIGSGATNEKLFF. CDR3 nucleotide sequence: TGTGCCAGTAGTATAGGTTCCGGTGCAACTAATGAAAAACTGTTTTTT.

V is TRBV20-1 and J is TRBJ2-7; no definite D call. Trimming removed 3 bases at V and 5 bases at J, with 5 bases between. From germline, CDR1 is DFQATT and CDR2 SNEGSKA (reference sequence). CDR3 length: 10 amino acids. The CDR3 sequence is CSASPHEQYV. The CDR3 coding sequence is TGCAGTGCTAGTCCTCACGAGCAGTACGTC.

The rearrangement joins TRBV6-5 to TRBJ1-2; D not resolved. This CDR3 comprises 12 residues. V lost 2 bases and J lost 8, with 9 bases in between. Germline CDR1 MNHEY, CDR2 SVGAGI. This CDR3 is CASSYRPWGYTF. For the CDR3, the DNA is TGTGCCAGCAGTTACCGTCCCTGGGGCTACACCTTC.

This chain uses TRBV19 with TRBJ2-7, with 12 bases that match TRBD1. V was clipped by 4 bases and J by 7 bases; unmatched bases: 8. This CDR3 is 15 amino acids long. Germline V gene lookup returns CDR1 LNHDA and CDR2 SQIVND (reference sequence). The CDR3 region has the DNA TGTGCCAGTAGTAGCCGGGACAGGGGGCTTACGGAGCAGTACTTC. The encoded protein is CASSSRDRGLTEQYF.

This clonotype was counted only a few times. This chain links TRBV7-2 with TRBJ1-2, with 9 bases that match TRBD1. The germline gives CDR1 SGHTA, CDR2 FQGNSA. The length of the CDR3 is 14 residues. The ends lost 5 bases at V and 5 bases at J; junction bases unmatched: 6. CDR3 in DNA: TGTGCCAGCAGCATTACCGGGACAGGGTATGGCTACACCTTC. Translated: CASSITGTGYGYTF.

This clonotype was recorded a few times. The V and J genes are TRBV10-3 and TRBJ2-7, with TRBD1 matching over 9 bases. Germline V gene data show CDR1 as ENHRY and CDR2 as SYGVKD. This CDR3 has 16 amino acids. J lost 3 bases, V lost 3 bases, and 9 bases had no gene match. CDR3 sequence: CAISDPGDRAGYEQYF. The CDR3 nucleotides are TGTGCCATCAGTGACCCCGGGGACAGGGCAGGCTACGAGCAGTACTTC.

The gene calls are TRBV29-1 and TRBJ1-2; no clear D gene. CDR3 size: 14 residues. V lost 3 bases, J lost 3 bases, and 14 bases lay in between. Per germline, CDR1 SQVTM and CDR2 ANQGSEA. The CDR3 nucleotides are TGCAGCGTTGATGGGTTTGACGGTGACTATGGCTACACCTTC. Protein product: CSVDGFDGDYGYTF.